The present entry profiles one T cell receptor beta chain with its context. These data are taken from a study of control samples from healthy donors and cancer patients. Assay used: immunoSEQ multiplex PCR; TCRdb lists only in-frame clones, some missing. The table shows over 150,000 clones, with approximately 94% occurring only once. Germline-derived CDR1 and CDR2 are MNHEY and SVGAGI. J lost 8 bases, V lost 7 bases, and 10 bases had no gene match. This CDR3 is 13 amino acids long. The source of this sequence is a woman between 18 and 29 years old in good health. J is TRBJ1-2 and V is TRBV6-5, with 7 bases identical to TRBD1. The sequenced sample consisted of blood. The CDR3 sequence is CASTRRTGEGYTF. DNA of the CDR3: TGTGCCAGCACCCGACGGACAGGTGAAGGCTACACCTTC.